This TCR beta chain was observed in a study of OX40 agonist ivuxolimab in advanced cancers. Method: immunoSEQ multiplex PCR; TCRdb's copy keeps in-frame clones and lacks some. The sample holds around 69,000 clones, 80% to 90% seen once. This clone showed up just once. Between the trimmed V and J ends, which lost 9 bases and 2 bases, there was a span of 17 bases. CDR1 and CDR2 (germline): SGHRS, YFSETQ. This CDR3 comprises 14 residues. The rearrangement joins TRBV5-1 to TRBJ2-5; no definite D call. The sequence came from an adult with an advanced solid tumor such as melanoma, head and neck, liver or kidney cancer. The specimen was CD4+ or CD8+ T cells sorted from blood, collected in a trial of the OX40 agonist ivuxolimab. CDR3 DNA: TGCGCCACCACCTCGGGTGCAGGACAAGAGACCCAGTACTTC. Encoded protein: CATTSGAGQETQYF.